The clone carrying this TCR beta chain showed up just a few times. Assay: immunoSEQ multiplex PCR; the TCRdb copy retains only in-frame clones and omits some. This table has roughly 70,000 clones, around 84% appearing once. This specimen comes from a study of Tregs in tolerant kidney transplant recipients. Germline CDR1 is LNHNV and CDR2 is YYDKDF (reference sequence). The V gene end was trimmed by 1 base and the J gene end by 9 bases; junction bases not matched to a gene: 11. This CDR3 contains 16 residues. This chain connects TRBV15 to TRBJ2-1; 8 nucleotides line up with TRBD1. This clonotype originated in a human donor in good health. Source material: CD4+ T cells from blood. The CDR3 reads CATSRAGGRIGGEQFF. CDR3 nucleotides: TGTGCCACCAGCAGAGCAGGGGGCCGAATTGGGGGTGAGCAGTTCTTC.